These 3 T cell receptor beta chains came from one sample sequenced in a study of blood T cell repertoires in COVID-19 (dated by TCRdb to 2020 to 2022). Library preparation used the immunoSEQ multiplex PCR assay. What TCRdb holds here is the immuneACCESS table cut down to in-frame rearrangements. Part of the clones is not present; checked against another copy, under half of the missing clones reflect an unresolved V gene, and the others are unexplained. Present in this sample are around 100,000 clones, 80% to 90% of which were seen just once. The ten largest clones represent 2% to 3% of the sample. Sequenced sample: PBMCs or T cells enriched from blood (not recorded which). These receptors all stem from a woman in her forties or fifties who had recovered from COVID-19.

The CDR3 DNA is TGTGCCAGCAGCCGCCGGGGGGGTAGCTATGGCTACACCTTC. It codes for CASSRRGGSYGYTF. The chain has TRBV3-1 (or the pseudogene TRBV3-2) and TRBJ1-2; D possibly corresponds to TRBD1 (5 bases). Germline loops: CDR1 LGHDT, CDR2 YNNKEL (reference sequence). Between the trimmed V and J ends, which lost 4 bases and 4 bases, there was a span of 13 bases. The CDR3 consists of 14 residues.

This clone was counted once. This rearrangement joins TRBV28 to TRBJ1-3, with unresolved D. With 4 bases removed from V and 1 base from J, the gap between germline ends came to 11 bases. This CDR3 comprises 15 residues. The germline V gene encodes CDR1 MDHEN and CDR2 SYDVKM. The CDR3 DNA is TGTGCCAGCAGTTCCCCTCGGGAGTCTGGAAACACCATATATTTT. Protein sequence: CASSSPRESGNTIYF. The full variable domain, rest sourced from reference TRBV28 and TRBJ1-3, is DVKVTQSSRYLVKRTGEKVFLECVQDMDHENMFWYRQDPGLGLRLIYFSYDVKMKEKGDIPEGYSVSREKKERFSLILESASTNQTSMYLCASSSPRESGNTIYFGEGSWLTVV.

The chain recombines TRBV5-1 with TRBJ2-5; D may be TRBD1 (5 bases). Trimming left V 0 bases short and J 1 base short, with 19 bases between. CDR1 and CDR2 (germline): SGHRS, YFSETQ. There are 18 residues in the CDR3. The CDR3 loop reads CASSLEGSRVGAQETQYF. The CDR3 DNA follows: TGCGCCAGCAGCTTGGAGGGTTCCAGGGTAGGGGCCCAAGAGACCCAGTACTTC.